The 10 T cell receptor beta chains listed next were all sequenced from one sample in a study of blood T cell repertoires in COVID-19. The repertoire was sequenced with immunoSEQ multiplex PCR; TCRdb's copy has only in-frame clones and lacks some. The sample contains some 460,000 clones, around 89% of which appear only once. The sequencing sample was made of peripheral blood. These receptors came from a woman aged 25 to 39 with acute or convalescent COVID-19.

The rearrangement links TRBV11-1 to TRBJ2-1, with D maybe TRBD1 (6 bases). This CDR3 has 14 amino acids. Looked up from germline, CDR1 is SGHAT and CDR2 is FQDESV (reference sequence). The ends were cut back, 5 bases at V and 3 bases at J, with 11 bases in the middle. In DNA, the CDR3 is TGTGCCAGCAGCCACCGGACAGACTACAATGAGCAGTTCTTC. It yields the protein CASSHRTDYNEQFF.

J is TRBJ1-5 and V is TRBV2, with D perhaps matching TRBD1 (6 bases). The CDR3 covers 16 residues. The germline V and J ends were trimmed by 4 bases and 1 base, with 14 bases remaining between them. Germline CDR1 is SNHLY and CDR2 is FYNNEI. The DNA for the CDR3 is TGTGCCAGCAGTGCTCCGGGAGGGGGGAGCAATCAGCCCCAGCATTTT. It encodes CASSAPGGGSNQPQHF.

This clone has only a few counts. This sequence joins TRBV3-1 (or the pseudogene TRBV3-2) and TRBJ1-4; unclear D gene. The CDR3 consists of 14 residues. The germline V gene has CDR1 LGHDT and CDR2 YNNKEL (reference sequence). The V gene lost 3 bases and the J gene lost 8 bases, with 13 bases spanning the gap. CDR3 in amino acids: CASSHMAVSEKLFF. The CDR3 DNA reads as TGTGCCAGCAGCCATATGGCAGTCTCGGAAAAACTGTTTTTT.

Written as DNA, the CDR3 is TGCGCCAGCAGCTCCCCATTTCAGGCTCAGGGTGGCTACACCTTC. Amino acid sequence: CASSSPFQAQGGYTF. The chain combines TRBV4-1 with TRBJ1-2; TRBD1 is a possible D gene (5 bases). There are 15 residues in the CDR3. The germline V gene has CDR1 MGHRA and CDR2 YSYEKL. Trimming took off 5 bases at V and 7 bases at J, with 20 bases between the two ends.

The chain joins TRBV9 to TRBJ1-2, with D unclear. CDR3 length equals 13 residues. Trimming stripped 0 bases from V and 2 bases from J, with 5 bases between. Germline V lookup: CDR1 SGDLS, CDR2 YYNGEE. The CDR3 loop is CASSVALNYGYTF. CDR3 in DNA: TGTGCCAGCAGCGTAGCCCTGAACTATGGCTACACCTTC.

The rearrangement joins TRBV27 to TRBJ1-2, with no clear D. Germline lookup yields CDR1 MNHEY and CDR2 SMNVEV (reference sequence). There are 14 residues in the CDR3. Trimming cost V 4 bases and J 6 bases, with 15 bases left between them. The CDR3 spells CASSSLGRSDGYTF. CDR3 in DNA: TGTGCCAGCAGTTCCCTCGGGAGGAGTGATGGCTACACCTTC.

The rearrangement joins TRBV5-1 to TRBJ2-1; 10 bases are shared with TRBD1. Germline-derived CDR1 and CDR2 are SGHRS and YFSETQ. V shed 4 bases, J shed 7 bases, and the junction held 11 bases outside the gene matches. The CDR3 spans 16 residues. CDR3 loop: CASSKTPGQGSNEQFF. CDR3 nucleotide sequence: TGCGCCAGCAGCAAAACCCCGGGACAGGGGAGTAATGAGCAGTTCTTC.

This chain joins TRBV25-1 and TRBJ2-7; 8 bases are a match to TRBD1. V lost 8 bases and J lost 1; bases outside the gene matches: 4. The CDR3 length is 13 residues. Germline CDR1 MGHDK, CDR2 SYGVNS. CDR3 nucleotides: TGTGCCAGCCAGGACAGGGCATCCTACGAGCAGTACTTC. Translated: CASQDRASYEQYF.

The V call is TRBV11-2, the J call TRBJ2-2; D not resolved. The V end lost 5 bases, the J end lost 8 bases, and 12 bases lay between the germline ends. The CDR3 extends over 13 amino acids. The germline V gene encodes CDR1 SGHAT and CDR2 FQNNGV. The CDR3 DNA sequence: TGTGCCAGCAGCCCGCAGGCTCTTGGGGAGCTGTTTTTT. This sequence encodes CASSPQALGELFF.

V and J are TRBV6-4 and TRBJ2-3; D possibly corresponds to TRBD2 (6 bases). The CDR3 covers 17 residues. In germline, CDR1 is MRHNA, CDR2 SNTAGT. V lost 2 bases, J lost 6 bases, and 21 bases lay in between. CDR3 sequence reads: CASSDTPGTPPLDTQYF. The CDR3 nucleotides read TGTGCCAGCAGTGACACCCCCGGGACTCCCCCTTTGGATACGCAGTATTTT.